This TCR beta chain stems from a study of beta chain features in type 1 diabetes. General study findings and limits: Moderate yet significant TCRB CDR3 shortening was seen in Type 1 diabetes patients in all four CD4+ subsets.

The sample holds a few counts of this clone. What it binds is unknown. The entirety of the isolated RNA underwent reverse transcription, so expressed TCRB transcripts were sequenced. Generated by immunoSEQ multiplex PCR, the TCRdb table keeps only in-frame clones and is missing some. The table shows roughly 330,000 clones, with about 13% occurring only once. Trimming removed 8 bases at V and 2 bases at J, with 16 bases between. The CDR3 sequence is 14 residues long. In germline, CDR1 is ENHRY, CDR2 SYGVKD. Sequenced sample: naive CD4+ T cells from blood. The clonotype comes from a woman between 18 and 29 years old with type 1 diabetes. This rearrangement joins TRBV10-3 to TRBJ2-7; possibly TRBD2 for D (6 bases). The chain's CDR3 is CAIGGDFGPYEQYF. CDR3 nucleotides: TGTGCCATCGGAGGGGATTTTGGCCCCTACGAGCAGTACTTC.